A selection of T cell receptor beta chains follows, all from one sample in a study of T cells expressing NK-cell markers. TCRdb reprocessed the 5' RACE reads, keeping one entry per CDR3 protein, no DNA. The sample holds a few hundred thousand distinct CDR3 sequences. Sequenced input: blood T cells: a sorted CD56 or NKG2C T cell subset, CD4+ or CD8+ T cells, or bulk PBMC T cells (not recorded which). The receptor source for this set is a man aged 18-70 years in good health. Each CDR3 is given with its conserved first and last residue.

>TRBJ2-2|TRBV7-2
CASSLVGRVNTGELFF
>TRBJ1-3|TRBV12-3/TRBV12-4
CASRPKRNTIYF
>TRBJ1-1|TRBV5-1
CASSLARGNTEAFF
>TRBJ2-7|TRBV6-1
CASSEGRLAYEQYF
>TRBJ2-7|TRBV7-2
CASSNPTSGGYEQYF
>TRBJ2-3|TRBV7-8
CASSLADFDTQYF
>TRBJ1-5|TRBV6-4
CASSDRTAQPQHF
>TRBJ2-5|TRBV7-8
CASSLAAWAETQYF
>TRBJ1-3|TRBV3-1
CASSRPGTLGNTIYF
>TRBJ2-7|TRBV6-1
CASQGGARNEQYF
>TRBJ2-7|TRBV23-1
CASSQIQGPNGYEQYF
>TRBJ2-5|TRBV6-1
CASSALRSGQETQYF
>TRBJ1-6|TRBV7-2
CASSQQGNSPLHF
>TRBJ2-3|TRBV29-1
CSVGNIGGVATDTQYF
>TRBJ1-4|TRBV18
CASSPRVPAGDNEKLFF
>TRBJ2-7|TRBV28
CASSRRGGAPYEQYF
>TRBJ2-2|TRBV3-1
CASSSAGDYTGELFF
>TRBJ2-5|TRBV27
CASSIRHRGSGETQYF
>TRBJ2-1|TRBV4-1
CASSHRTDNYNEQFF
>TRBJ2-6|TRBV27
CASSYKDSGANVLTF
>TRBJ2-7|TRBV20-1
CSARTPQGDEQYF
>TRBJ2-5|TRBV9
CASSGTAFQETQYF
>TRBJ2-7|TRBV5-8
CASRRTGLAGAAQYF
>TRBJ2-7|TRBV18
CASSPSSRSGGGEQYF
>TRBJ2-3|TRBV20-1
CSVPSGGVDTQYF
>TRBJ1-5|TRBV7-9
CASSSGTGTLPQHF
>TRBJ2-5|TRBV5-6
CASSGGWGALQTQYF
>TRBJ2-1|TRBV7-2
CASSLNGLSYNEQFF
>TRBJ1-4|TRBV5-5
CASRGVGTGGEKLFF
>TRBJ2-5|TRBV14
CASSHPGLGTATPGLETQYF
>TRBJ1-4|TRBV5-6
CASSLSWGLEEKLFF
>TRBJ1-3|TRBV6-1
CASRTQGLYGNTIYF
>TRBJ2-3|TRBV5-1
CASSFGSSSDTQYF
>TRBJ1-2|TRBV10-3
CATAPGGGYGYTF
>TRBJ2-1|TRBV11-2
CASSSRQGRNNEQFF
>TRBJ2-1|TRBV20-1
CSARTAATRVNEQFF
>TRBJ2-2|TRBV27
CASSLGQGLVNAGELFF
>TRBJ1-4|TRBV4-2
CASSQVLGQGNEKLFF
>TRBJ2-3|TRBV5-1
CASSLRGANFFDTQYF
>TRBJ1-1|TRBV2
CASSILENTEAFF
>TRBJ1-2|TRBV2
CASSGIYTGYTF